This TCR beta chain originates from a study of T-cell memory formation after mild COVID-19. On the study more broadly: TCR clusters largely stayed donor specific. Regarding the study as a whole: Confirmation was lacking for SARS-CoV-2 specificity of second-wave clones that peaked on day 37. Contracting CD4+ clones sat mainly in CM and EM; CD8+ in EMRA. Pre-infection memory showed some responding clones, and this suggested that cross-reactive memory joined.

TCRdb re-analysed the 5' RACE reads in MiXCR, keeping a single row per CDR3 protein. The sample includes around 370,000 distinct CDR3 sequences, around 20% of them seen just once. Comments on this clonotype: Its target is unknown.

Looked up from germline, CDR1 is LGHDT and CDR2 is YNNKEL (reference sequence). This CDR3 region has 15 residues. The V and J ends lost 3 bases and 0 bases, in that order; junction bases with no gene match: 2. V is TRBV3-1 and J is TRBJ2-3; TRBD2 matches 8 bases. Sequences were obtained from PBMCs or a T cell subset sorted from them (not recorded which). The sequence derives from an adult woman who had mild COVID-19 (a few samples of this study predate the infection). Cell type and time point are not known. CDR3 bases: TGTGCCAGCAGCCAGACTAGCGACAGCACAGATACGCAGTATTTT. It encodes CASSQTSDSTDTQYF.